A selection of T cell receptor beta chains follows, all from one sample in a study of technical replicates of blood from several donors. Using immunoSEQ multiplex PCR, the repertoire was profiled, and TCRdb retains in-frame clones only, with some absent. Seen here are approximately 73,000 clones, 85% to 95% observed once, and the top ten hold approximately 0.4%. Sequenced sample: T cells isolated from PBMCs. The source of these receptors is a human donor in good health. Each CDR3 is given with its conserved first and last residue. D genes are given only for firm matches. Not all rows give a size; the values are once, few, many and, for expanded clones, a class.

clone size: .; V gene: TRBV7-9; J gene: TRBJ2-7; D gene: TRBD2; CDR3 DNA: TGTGCCAGCAGCCCTTTAGCGGGACTGGGGGAGCAGTACTTC; CDR3 protein: CASSPLAGLGEQYF
clone size: .; V gene: TRBV11-3; J gene: TRBJ2-5; D gene: .; CDR3 DNA: TGTGCCAGCAGCTTAGAGTATGGGGAGGAGACCCAGTACTTC; CDR3 protein: CASSLEYGEETQYF
clone size: .; V gene: TRBV28; J gene: TRBJ1-5; D gene: .; CDR3 DNA: TGTGCCAGCAGTTCTTCAGGGAAGCCCCAGCATTTT; CDR3 protein: CASSSSGKPQHF
clone size: .; V gene: TRBV9; J gene: TRBJ1-1; D gene: .; CDR3 DNA: TGTGCCAGCAGCCCAGAAGGACATACCGAAGCTTTCTTT; CDR3 protein: CASSPEGHTEAFF
clone size: .; V gene: TRBV6-5; J gene: TRBJ2-2; D gene: TRBD1; CDR3 DNA: TGTGCCAGCAGTTACTGGGACAGTCCTAACACCGGGGAGCTGTTTTTT; CDR3 protein: CASSYWDSPNTGELFF
clone size: .; V gene: TRBV25-1; J gene: TRBJ2-7; D gene: TRBD2; CDR3 DNA: TGTGCCAGCAGTGAACCCCGACTAGCCTCCGAGCAGTACTTC; CDR3 protein: CASSEPRLASEQYF
clone size: .; V gene: TRBV4-1; J gene: TRBJ2-2; D gene: .; CDR3 DNA: TGCGCCAGCAGCCAAAGTATTCTGGGACTCGCATTCACCGGGGAGCTGTTTTTT; CDR3 protein: CASSQSILGLAFTGELFF
clone size: .; V gene: TRBV27; J gene: TRBJ1-5; D gene: TRBD1; CDR3 DNA: TGTGCCAGCAGTTTGACAGGGGGGAGCAATCAGCCCCAGCATTTT; CDR3 protein: CASSLTGGSNQPQHF
clone size: .; V gene: TRBV6-5; J gene: TRBJ2-3; D gene: TRBD2; CDR3 DNA: TGTGCCAGCAGTTACTTGGGACTAGCTACAGATACGCAGTATTTT; CDR3 protein: CASSYLGLATDTQYF
clone size: .; V gene: TRBV19; J gene: TRBJ2-3; D gene: .; CDR3 DNA: TGTGCCAGTAGCCGTACCCTCAACCGACTACCCACAGATACGCAGTATTTT; CDR3 protein: CASSRTLNRLPTDTQYF
clone size: once; V gene: TRBV6-5; J gene: TRBJ2-7; D gene: .; CDR3 DNA: TGTGCCAGCAGTTACGCGTCCGGGATCTACGAGCAGTACTTC; CDR3 protein: CASSYASGIYEQYF
clone size: once; V gene: TRBV2; J gene: TRBJ2-5; D gene: TRBD1; CDR3 DNA: TGTGCCATCGGACAGGGGGCGCCTGAGACCCAGTACTTC; CDR3 protein: CAIGQGAPETQYF
clone size: .; V gene: TRBV4-1; J gene: TRBJ2-7; D gene: .; CDR3 DNA: TGCGCCAGCAGCCAACACAGTTCTTACTCCTACGAGCAGTACTTC; CDR3 protein: CASSQHSSYSYEQYF
clone size: .; V gene: TRBV11-3; J gene: TRBJ2-2; D gene: .; CDR3 DNA: TGTGCCAGCAGTTTAGTCAGACAGAACACCGGGGAGCTGTTTTTT; CDR3 protein: CASSLVRQNTGELFF